This T cell receptor beta chain was documented in a study of T cells in Graves' hyperthyroidism and ophthalmopathy (dated by TCRdb to between 2019 and 2020). About the investigation overall: Peripheral blood was collected at initial diagnosis, before any treatment. A discovery cohort of around 100 patients, 43 with Graves' ophthalmopathy and about 58 with stable Graves' hyperthyroidism, was used to find distinguishing TCR V-J signatures. Prospective prediction of ophthalmopathy was tested in an independent validation cohort consisting of 18 hyperthyroidism patients and around 16 patients who later progressed to ophthalmopathy. For training and testing, the 110 or so patients in the discovery cohort were randomly divided in a 7:3 ratio. In roughly six Graves' hyperthyroidism patients, the study also compared T-cell repertoires from thyroid tissue with T-cell repertoires from blood. After sampling, hyperthyroidism patients received methimazole starting at 30 mg daily, and ophthalmopathy patients received high-dose intravenous methylprednisolone. According to the paper, TCR Vbeta CDR3 sequencing was carried out on some 130 peripheral blood samples, which came from 40 to 45 ophthalmopathy, around 74 hyperthyroidism and roughly 17 progressor patients.

This clonotype turned up a few times. There is no known antigen for this receptor. Base qualities are not at hand, and no much larger clone is one base apart. What the work shows at the level of the full study, not this receptor alone: Blood samples also contained most of the expanded thyroid clonotypes (frequency above 0.001), which suggests that blood repertoires may reflect thyroid immune responses. No statistical method was used to fix the sample size in advance, and group allocation was not hidden from the investigators. In validation, progression to ophthalmopathy was predicted by the model with about 70% sensitivity and around 76% specificity, a median of 6.5 months before onset. A 13 V-J signature model separated ophthalmopathy from stable hyperthyroidism, with roughly 88% sensitivity and roughly 84% specificity in cross-validation and 80%/75% in testing.

Stable Graves' hyperthyroidism was defined as the absence of progression to ophthalmopathy over 18 months of follow-up. Hyperthyroidism patients were newly diagnosed, had a disease duration of under 2 months, and were aged 18 to 65 years. The study excluded patients with uncontrolled infections, other autoimmune diseases, pregnancy or lactation. Diagnoses were based on clinical symptoms, serum thyroxine and TRAb, thyroid ultrasound and orbital computed tomography. PBMCs were separated from about 10 ml of fresh peripheral blood using Ficoll-Paque density gradient centrifugation. Total RNA was extracted with Trizol reagent, and quality was checked on an Agilent 2100 Bioanalyzer. From the germline V gene, CDR1 is MDHEN and CDR2 is SYDVKM. Including cysteine and phenylalanine, the CDR3 has 15 amino acids. Of all the DNA, just the CDR3 is kept, 45 bases in frame from base 1. The junction shows trimming of 2 bases on V and 0 bases on J, plus 10 bases between the germline ends.

TCR beta CDR3 regions were amplified from RNA transcripts. The first round of RT-PCR for the TCR CDR3 was performed with the HTBI primer set and the Qiagen OneStep RT-PCR kit. The libraries were constructed in a second round of multiplex PCR and then size-selected and purified. Libraries were sequenced paired-end with 100 bp reads on an Illumina HiSeq2000. Processing in the source paper ran as follows. SOAPnuke was used to process the raw data, with reads discarded if the reads contained adapters or uncalled bases, had a mean Phred below 15, or lacked an exact constant-primer or identifier match. High-quality paired reads were merged with COPE v1.2.5, and unique nucleotide sequences were defined as clonotypes. MiTCR v1.1 was used to align clonotypes to the IMGT TRBV, TRBD and TRBJ reference segments. The analysis was restricted to V-J combinations with a frequency above 0.0001, which together covered roughly 99% of the repertoires. A TCS score was defined as the ratio between F50 (clonal expansion) and ExV (chaos), using BLOSUM62-based TCRdist between CDR3 peptides within each V-J. Welch's t-statistics and random forest reduced roughly 530 V-J features to about 13, which were used in a naive Bayes classifier (R e1071). TCRdb redid the processing of the public reads, applying fastp at Q25 and MiXCR, and retained in-frame beta chains. Each record represents a unique CDR3 protein, reported with the most common genes and DNA among its rows. In this record, the V and J calls reflect TCRdb's handling and not the investigators' own analysis. This sample comprises approximately 370,000 distinct CDR3 sequences, 15% of them detected only once. The ten largest clones add up to around a third of the sample.

The clonotype comes from a woman in her thirties with Graves' hyperthyroidism. The chain employs TRBV28 and TRBJ1-1; the D segment could be TRBD1, given 5 matching bases. Source material: blood. Here the CDR3 is given as CASSLRRQLNTEAFF. The bases read TGTGCCAGCAGTTTAAGGAGACAGCTGAACACTGAAGCTTTCTTT.